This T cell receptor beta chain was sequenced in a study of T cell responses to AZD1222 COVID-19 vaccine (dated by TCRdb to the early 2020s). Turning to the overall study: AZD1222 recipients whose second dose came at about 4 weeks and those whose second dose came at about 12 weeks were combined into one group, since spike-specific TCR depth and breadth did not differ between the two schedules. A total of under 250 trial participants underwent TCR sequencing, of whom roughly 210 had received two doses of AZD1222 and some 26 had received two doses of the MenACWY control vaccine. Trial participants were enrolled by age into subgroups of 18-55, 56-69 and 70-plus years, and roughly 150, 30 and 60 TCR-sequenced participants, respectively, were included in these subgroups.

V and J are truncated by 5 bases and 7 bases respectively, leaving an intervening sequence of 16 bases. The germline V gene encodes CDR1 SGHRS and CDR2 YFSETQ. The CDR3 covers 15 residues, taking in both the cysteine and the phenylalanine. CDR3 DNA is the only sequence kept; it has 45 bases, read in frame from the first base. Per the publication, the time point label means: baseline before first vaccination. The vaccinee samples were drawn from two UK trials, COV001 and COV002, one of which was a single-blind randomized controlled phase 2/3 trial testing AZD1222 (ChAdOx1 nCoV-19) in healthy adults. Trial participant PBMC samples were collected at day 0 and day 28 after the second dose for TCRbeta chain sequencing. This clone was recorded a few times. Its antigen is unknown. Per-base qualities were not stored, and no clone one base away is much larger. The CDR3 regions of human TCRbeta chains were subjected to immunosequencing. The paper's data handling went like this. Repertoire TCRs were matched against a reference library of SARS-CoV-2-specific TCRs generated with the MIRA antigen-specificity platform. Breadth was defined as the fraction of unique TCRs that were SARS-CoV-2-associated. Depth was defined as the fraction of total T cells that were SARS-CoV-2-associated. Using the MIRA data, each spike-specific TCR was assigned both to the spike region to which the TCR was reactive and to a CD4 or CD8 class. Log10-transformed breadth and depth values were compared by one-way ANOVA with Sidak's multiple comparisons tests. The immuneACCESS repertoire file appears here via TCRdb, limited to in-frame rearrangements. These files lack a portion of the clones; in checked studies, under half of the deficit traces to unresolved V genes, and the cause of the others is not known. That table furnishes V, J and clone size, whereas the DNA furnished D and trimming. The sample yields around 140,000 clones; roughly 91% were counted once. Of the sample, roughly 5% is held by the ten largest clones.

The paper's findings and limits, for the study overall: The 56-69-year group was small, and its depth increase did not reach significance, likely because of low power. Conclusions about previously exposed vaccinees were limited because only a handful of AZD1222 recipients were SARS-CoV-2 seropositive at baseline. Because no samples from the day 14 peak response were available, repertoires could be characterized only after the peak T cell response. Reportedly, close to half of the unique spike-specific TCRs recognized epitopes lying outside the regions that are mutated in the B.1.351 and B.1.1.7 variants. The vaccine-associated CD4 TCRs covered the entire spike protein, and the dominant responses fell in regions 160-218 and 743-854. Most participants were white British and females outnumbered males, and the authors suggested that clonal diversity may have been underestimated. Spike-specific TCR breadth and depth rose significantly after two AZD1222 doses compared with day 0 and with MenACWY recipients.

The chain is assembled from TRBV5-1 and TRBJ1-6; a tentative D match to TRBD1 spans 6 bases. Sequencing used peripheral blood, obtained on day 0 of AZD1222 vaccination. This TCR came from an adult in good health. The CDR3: CASSDRRATNSPLHF. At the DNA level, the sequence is TGCGCCAGCAGTGACAGGAGGGCGACCAATTCACCCCTCCACTTT.